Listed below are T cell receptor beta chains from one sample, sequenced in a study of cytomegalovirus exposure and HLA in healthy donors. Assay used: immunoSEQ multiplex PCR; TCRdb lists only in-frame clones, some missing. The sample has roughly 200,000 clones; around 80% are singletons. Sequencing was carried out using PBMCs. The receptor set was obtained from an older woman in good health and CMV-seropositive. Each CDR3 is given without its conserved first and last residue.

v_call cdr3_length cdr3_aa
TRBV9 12 ASSEGAGGYEQY
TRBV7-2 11 ASRRGTEYGYT
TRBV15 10 ATSRAFSPQH
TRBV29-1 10 SVEVTEHGYT
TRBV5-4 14 ASSSPREGAVETQY
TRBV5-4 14 ASSSGSGGAVKTQY
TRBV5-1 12 ASSFAAKNTEAF
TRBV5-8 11 ASSPSYRTGYT
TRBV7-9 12 ASSFGGGVETQY
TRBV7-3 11 ASSSDRDQPQH
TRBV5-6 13 ASSDGTSGSNEQF
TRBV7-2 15 ASSPRTGPGGANVLT
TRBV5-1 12 ASSFRGNTDTQY
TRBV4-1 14 ASSQARDRVSYEQY
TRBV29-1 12 SVDTGGSYNEQF
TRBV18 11 ASSPGRDQPQH
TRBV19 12 ASSGRGGSTEAF
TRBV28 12 ASSPGQLWETQY
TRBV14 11 ASSQATGYEQY
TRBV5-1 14 ASSLEATGFAGELF
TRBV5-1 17 ASSLVPGQGSSYNSPLH
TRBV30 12 AWTVTVSGNTIY
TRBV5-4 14 ASSGRLAGAFNEQF
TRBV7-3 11 ASSPGGRETQY
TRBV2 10 ASSEGGLEAF
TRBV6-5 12 ASSRGTGVGEQY
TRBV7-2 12 ASSLAGKEQPQH
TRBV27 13 ASSSNHKDGNEQF
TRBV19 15 ASSLYGARGGYTEAF
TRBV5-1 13 ASSPQLASYNEQF
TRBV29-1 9 SVVLRNEAF
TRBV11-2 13 ASSLGQMYQETQY
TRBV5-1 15 ASSLLPGLASTDTQY
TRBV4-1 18 ASSQLGLAGGPRPTNEQF
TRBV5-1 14 ASSFVGAGWGGEQF
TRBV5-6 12 ASTPEGWDTEAF
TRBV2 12 ASSEGGQFYEQY
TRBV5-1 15 ASSWQGLKRRRETQY
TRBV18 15 ASSPPNGALYSYEQY
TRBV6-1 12 ASSEGGGPYEQY
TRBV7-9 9 ASSLQGQQY
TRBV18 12 ASSPELSGNTIY
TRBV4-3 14 ASSQDHPGGGSPLH